This T cell receptor beta chain derives from a study of human T cells and chemical hapten exposure. About the research overall: Upper-back patch tests with 0.01% DPC were read at 6 days.

Specified time point: pre-sensitization, week 0. Described treatment: therapeutic diphenylcyclopropenone sensitization with weekly scalp DPC. A few counts support this clonotype. The antigen remains undetermined. A single record per CDR3 protein comes from TCRdb applying MiXCR to the RACE reads. The profile shows 99,000 or so distinct CDR3 sequences, 10% to 14% of them singletons. The CDR3 runs 13 residues. Trimming took 5 bases from V and 6 from J; bases not matched to a gene: 3. CDR1 is LGHDT and CDR2 is YNNKEL in the germline V gene (reference sequence). Broader study findings: Significantly more large CDR3 similarity clusters were formed by expanded TCRs than by controls.

The material was whole blood, obtained in connection with sensitization to the hapten diphenylcyclopropenone (DPC). The gene calls are TRBV3-1 and TRBJ1-5; 8 positions agree with TRBD1. The source of this sequence is a woman between 55 and 75 years old with alopecia areata. Some clones in this sample may be carry-over from other donors' samples. The CDR3 DNA reads TGTGCCAGCAGCAGACAGGGGAGTCAGCCCCAGCATTTT. Translation gives CASSRQGSQPQHF.